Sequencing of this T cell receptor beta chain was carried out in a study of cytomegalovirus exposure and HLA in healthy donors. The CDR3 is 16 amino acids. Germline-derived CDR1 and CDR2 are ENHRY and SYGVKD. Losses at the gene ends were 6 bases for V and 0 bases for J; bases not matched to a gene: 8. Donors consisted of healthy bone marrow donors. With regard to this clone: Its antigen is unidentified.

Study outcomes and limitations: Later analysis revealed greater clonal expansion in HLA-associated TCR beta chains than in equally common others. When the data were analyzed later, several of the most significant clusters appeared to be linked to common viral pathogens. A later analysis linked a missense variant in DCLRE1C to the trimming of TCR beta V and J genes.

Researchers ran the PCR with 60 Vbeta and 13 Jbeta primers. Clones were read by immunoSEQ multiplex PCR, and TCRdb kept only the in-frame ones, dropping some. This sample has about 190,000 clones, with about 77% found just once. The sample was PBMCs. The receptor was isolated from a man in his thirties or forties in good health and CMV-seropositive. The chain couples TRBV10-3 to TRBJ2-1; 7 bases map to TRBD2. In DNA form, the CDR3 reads TGTGCCATCAGGAGCGGGACCGGGGACTCCTACAATGAGCAGTTCTTC. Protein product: CAIRSGTGDSYNEQFF.